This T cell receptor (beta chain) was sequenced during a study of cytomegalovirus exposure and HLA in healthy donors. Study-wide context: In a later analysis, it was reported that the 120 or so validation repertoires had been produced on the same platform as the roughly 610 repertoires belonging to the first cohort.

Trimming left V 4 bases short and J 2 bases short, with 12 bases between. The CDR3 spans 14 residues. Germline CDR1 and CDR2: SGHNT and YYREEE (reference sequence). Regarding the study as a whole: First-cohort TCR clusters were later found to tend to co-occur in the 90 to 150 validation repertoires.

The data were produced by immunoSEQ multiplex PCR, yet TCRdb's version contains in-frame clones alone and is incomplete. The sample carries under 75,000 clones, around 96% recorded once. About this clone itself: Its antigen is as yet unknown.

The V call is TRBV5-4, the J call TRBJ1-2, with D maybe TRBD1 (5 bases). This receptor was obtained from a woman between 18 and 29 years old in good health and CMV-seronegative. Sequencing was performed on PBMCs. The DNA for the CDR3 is TGTGCCAGCAGCGGGGGAGGCGAGAACTATGGCTACACCTTC. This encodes CASSGGGENYGYTF.